This TCR beta chain was captured by sequencing in a study of CD8 T cells in Susac syndrome. Concerning this clonotype: Its antigen is as yet unknown.

Study-level points and caveats: It was acknowledged in the study that the number of individuals who were included in its TCR sequencing and HLA analysis was relatively small.

The RNA, about 0.5 to 1 ug, was put through reverse transcription using random hexamers. Each CDR3 protein gets one entry after TCRdb re-called the immunoSEQ multiplex PCR reads with MiXCR. The sample has under 150,000 distinct CDR3 sequences, under 95% seen once. The CDR3 runs 14 residues. Germline lookup yields CDR1 MDHEN and CDR2 SYDVKM. Losses at the gene ends were 3 bases for V and 4 bases for J; bases not matched to a gene: 3. The chain combines TRBV28 with TRBJ2-3, with 8 bases that match TRBD1. This TCR was recovered from a human donor with multiple sclerosis. The source material was CD8+ T cells from PBMCs. The CDR3 region is CASSLDRESDTQYF. CDR3 bases: TGTGCCAGCAGTTTGGACAGGGAGTCAGATACGCAGTATTTT. The full variable domain, with the rest looked up from reference TRBV28 and TRBJ2-3, is DVKVTQSSRYLVKRTGEKVFLECVQDMDHENMFWYRQDPGLGLRLIYFSYDVKMKEKGDIPEGYSVSREKKERFSLILESASTNQTSMYLCASSLDRESDTQYFGPGTRLTVL.